This T cell receptor beta chain emerged from a study of T cells in Graves' hyperthyroidism and ophthalmopathy. Study information: At the time of initial diagnosis and before any treatment, peripheral blood was collected.

On this clonotype: Its antigen remains unknown.

RNA transcripts provided the source from which TCR beta CDR3 regions were amplified. The study used the HTBI primer set for a first-round RT-PCR of the TCR CDR3. One entry per CDR3 protein, called by TCRdb with MiXCR from the multiplex PCR reads. The table records some 650,000 distinct CDR3 sequences, about 16% of them present only once. Orbital computed tomography and thyroid ultrasound, together with serum TRAb and thyroxine and clinical symptoms, were used for diagnoses. This CDR3 is built from 18 residues. Trimming took off 2 bases at V and 0 bases at J, with 21 bases between the two ends. The germline gives CDR1 SQVTM, CDR2 ANQGSEA. Study observations and caveats: Ophthalmopathy onset followed model prediction by a median approximately 7 months.

Sequencing was done on a sample of blood. This clonotype originated in a woman in her thirties or forties with Graves' ophthalmopathy. The V gene is TRBV29-1, the J gene TRBJ2-3; the D gene is possibly TRBD2 (6 bases). DNA of the CDR3: TGCAGCGTTGAAAATTTGGAGTTAGCGGATAAGAGCACAGATACGCAGTATTTT. Translating it yields CSVENLELADKSTDTQYF.